One and the same sample provided the 19 T cell receptor beta chains below, sequenced in a study of T cell responses to AZD1222 COVID-19 vaccine. Sequenced by immunoSEQ multiplex PCR; TCRdb stores in-frame clones only, minus some. The sample includes approximately 150,000 clones, more than 70% of them seen just once. The sequences come from peripheral blood, collected 28 days after the second AZD1222 dose. These receptors were obtained from an adult who received the AZD1222 COVID-19 vaccine.

This clone was recorded a few times. The J gene is TRBJ1-6, the V gene TRBV20-1; 7 bases match TRBD1. This CDR3 is built from 15 residues. The junction had 9 bases not matched to a gene; V was cut back by 3 bases and J by 7 bases. Germline CDR1 and CDR2: DFQATT and SNEGSKA (reference sequence). CDR3 region: CSASGGRGINSPLHF. In nucleotides, the CDR3 is TGCAGTGCTAGTGGGGGCAGGGGGATCAATTCACCCCTCCACTTT.

V and J are TRBV2 and TRBJ2-3; TRBD1 agrees at 11 bases. CDR3 size: 13 residues. Germline V gene sequence: CDR1 SNHLY, CDR2 FYNNEI. J was trimmed by 5 bases and V by 10 bases; bases with no gene match: 5. This CDR3 is CATSGQGVDTQYF. As DNA, the CDR3 is TGTGCCACCTCGGGACAGGGGGTAGATACGCAGTATTTT. The full variable domain, with the rest looked up from reference TRBV2 and TRBJ2-3, is EPEVTQTPSHQVTQMGQEVILRCVPISNHLYFYWYRQILGQKVEFLVSFYNNEISEKSEIFDDQFSVERPDGSNFTLKIRSTKLEDSAMYFCATSGQGVDTQYFGPGTRLTVL.

The CDR3 protein is CASSLGLDLGYTF. The DNA of the CDR3 is TGCGCCAGCAGCTTGGGATTGGACTTAGGCTACACCTTC. The rearrangement joins TRBV5-1 to TRBJ1-2; D not certain. CDR1 is SGHRS, CDR2 YFSETQ, per germline. The CDR3 loop spans 13 amino acids. V was cut by 0 bases and J by 8 bases, with 11 bases left in between.

The J gene is TRBJ1-2, the V gene TRBV6-5; D may be TRBD1 (5 bases). Germline-derived CDR1 and CDR2 are MNHEY and SVGAGI. The V and J ends lost 2 bases and 1 base respectively, with 14 bases between them. The CDR3 contains 16 residues. Written as DNA, the CDR3 is TGTGCCAGCAGTTACGGCGGGACGAGCTTTAACTATGGCTACACCTTC. It encodes CASSYGGTSFNYGYTF.

This chain links TRBV24-1 with TRBJ2-3; unclear D gene. From germline, CDR1 is KGHDR and CDR2 SFDVKD. The CDR3 covers 14 residues. V shed 4 bases and J shed 3 bases, with 10 bases lying between them. CDR3 nucleotides: TGTGCCACCAGTGAAGGTCCCGGGACAGATACGCAGTATTTT. As protein: CATSEGPGTDTQYF.

The chain has TRBV9 and TRBJ1-4; a weak D match, TRBD1 (6 bases). Per the germline V gene, CDR1 is SGDLS and CDR2 is YYNGEE. The CDR3 extends over 15 amino acids. The V end was cut by 4 bases, the J end by 7 bases, with 17 bases between. CDR3 sequence (DNA): TGTGCCAGCAGCTCCCAAAGGGCAGGGGTTGAAAAACTGTTTTTT. This codes for CASSSQRAGVEKLFF.

The chain recombines TRBV19 with TRBJ1-1, with D possibly TRBD1 on 5 matching bases. Trimming left V 7 bases short and J 1 base short, with 13 bases between. The CDR3 is 14 amino acids. Looked up from germline, CDR1 is LNHDA and CDR2 is SQIVND (reference sequence). The CDR3 is CASKDTYTNTEAFF. CDR3 bases: TGTGCCAGTAAGGACACATATACGAACACTGAAGCTTTCTTT.

The rearrangement joins TRBV19 to TRBJ1-4, with D perhaps matching TRBD1 (6 bases). The CDR3 is 14 residues long. Germline V lookup: CDR1 LNHDA, CDR2 SQIVND (reference sequence). V gave up 8 bases and J gave up 0 bases, with 10 bases separating them. The CDR3 DNA is TGTGCCAGTGGGGGCCTTGCAACTAATGAAAAACTGTTTTTT. It specifies CASGGLATNEKLFF.

The chain links TRBV2 to TRBJ1-2; 9 bases fit TRBD1. J was trimmed by 2 bases and V by 5 bases; bases with no gene match: 3. This CDR3 is built from 14 residues. The germline gives CDR1 SNHLY, CDR2 FYNNEI. CDR3 sequence (DNA): TGTGCCAGCAGTACCGGACAGGGGAACTATGGCTACACCTTC. Amino acids: CASSTGQGNYGYTF.

The chain joins TRBV12-3 or TRBV12-4 to TRBJ1-2; D unresolved. This CDR3 region has 12 residues. V gave up 11 bases and J gave up 4 bases, with 14 bases separating them. The CDR3 loop reads CAVDGRGYGYTF. The CDR3, as DNA: TGTGCCGTTGACGGGCGGGGCTATGGCTACACCTTC.

This clone was counted once. V is TRBV6-2 or TRBV6-3 and J is TRBJ1-5; D call uncertain. In germline, CDR1 is MNHEY, CDR2 SVGEGT. V was shortened by 2 bases and J by 1 base, with 9 bases between the two germline ends. This CDR3 has 15 residues. The CDR3: CASSYRAESNQPQHF. The CDR3 DNA is TGTGCCAGCAGTTACCGGGCGGAAAGCAATCAGCCCCAGCATTTT.

The chain joins TRBV11-2 to TRBJ1-4, with a possible D match to TRBD1 (5 bases). The CDR3 is 14 amino acids. Germline values: CDR1 SGHAT, CDR2 FQNNGV. Deletions cut 3 bases from V and 7 bases from J, with 12 bases between. DNA of the CDR3: TGTGCCAGCAGCTTGGCCAGACAGAGTGAAAAACTGTTTTTT. Residues: CASSLARQSEKLFF.

This chain connects TRBV12-3 or TRBV12-4 to TRBJ1-2; 8 bases match TRBD1. The V segment lost 4 bases and the J segment 8 bases; nucleotides outside the gene matches: 3. CDR3 length equals 12 residues. The CDR3, as DNA: TGTGCCAGCAGTTCCCGGGACAGGGGCTACACCTTC. It translates to CASSSRDRGYTF.

V usage is TRBV5-1 and J usage is TRBJ2-1; 12 positions match TRBD2. J gave up 7 bases and V 7 bases, and 6 bases lay outside the gene matches. Germline CDR1 and CDR2: SGHRS and YFSETQ. This CDR3 contains 14 residues. This CDR3 is CASASGGASNEQFF. The CDR3 DNA sequence: TGCGCCAGCGCTAGCGGGGGGGCCTCAAATGAGCAGTTCTTC.

This chain joins TRBV28 and TRBJ2-3; TRBD2 matches at 8 bases. The CDR3 has 16 residues. With 7 bases clipped from V and 0 bases from J, the junction kept 9 bases outside the gene matches. CDR1 is MDHEN and CDR2 is SYDVKM in the germline V gene. CDR3: CASTRLAQSSTDTQYF. CDR3 in DNA: TGTGCCAGCACCAGACTAGCGCAATCTAGCACAGATACGCAGTATTTT.

This chain joins TRBV5-1 and TRBJ1-2; maybe TRBD1 (5 bases). CDR1 SGHRS and CDR2 YFSETQ come from the germline V gene. V gave up 2 bases and J gave up 1 base, with 24 bases separating them. The CDR3 loop spans 19 amino acids. Here the CDR3 reads CASSLKDPLGEPVNYGYTF. In DNA form, the CDR3 reads TGCGCCAGCAGCTTAAAAGACCCGTTGGGGGAGCCCGTTAACTATGGCTACACCTTC.

The rearrangement joins TRBV18 to TRBJ2-7; D possibly corresponds to TRBD2 (5 bases). The germline V gene encodes CDR1 KGHSH and CDR2 LQKENI. The V end was cut by 2 bases, the J end by 6 bases, with 11 bases between. The CDR3 has 13 amino acids. This CDR3 reads CASSPAGVSEQYF. CDR3 coding DNA: TGTGCCAGCTCACCAGCCGGGGTAAGCGAGCAGTACTTC.

V is TRBV11-2 and J is TRBJ2-1; a weak D match, TRBD2 (5 bases). Trimming took off 5 bases at V and 4 bases at J, with 15 bases between the two ends. This CDR3 is built from 15 residues. From germline, CDR1 is SGHAT and CDR2 FQNNGV. CDR3 nucleotides: TGTGCCAGCAGCCCTTCAAGAGGGAGTTACAATGAGCAGTTCTTC. It yields the protein CASSPSRGSYNEQFF.

This clone appeared once. The rearrangement links TRBV9 to TRBJ1-2; unclear D gene. V was pared by 0 bases and J by 8 bases, with 5 bases between. The CDR3 is made up of 11 amino acids. Germline lookup yields CDR1 SGDLS and CDR2 YYNGEE. CDR3 sequence reads: CASSVEGGYTF. For the CDR3, the DNA is TGTGCCAGCAGCGTAGAGGGCGGCTACACCTTC.